Shown below are 23 T cell receptor beta chains from a single sample sequenced in a study of blood T cell repertoires in COVID-19. Libraries were prepared by immunoSEQ multiplex PCR; TCRdb keeps only in-frame clonotypes and omits some of them. Among 200,000 to 250,000 clones listed, 75% to 90% were seen once. Sequenced input: PBMCs or T cells enriched from blood (not recorded which). The origin of the receptors is a man aged 50-59 years who had been exposed to COVID-19.

This clone has only a few counts. The chain carries TRBV2 and TRBJ2-7, with D possibly being TRBD1 (6 bases). Trimming cost V 5 bases and J 6 bases, with 11 bases left between them. Germline CDR1 SNHLY, CDR2 FYNNEI. This CDR3 has 12 residues. CDR3 in amino acids: CASSNTGFEQYV. The CDR3 DNA reads as TGTGCCAGCAGTAATACAGGGTTCGAGCAGTACGTC.

V usage is TRBV6-5 and J usage is TRBJ1-4, with TRBD1 as a possible D gene (6 bases). Germline CDR1 MNHEY, CDR2 SVGAGI. The CDR3 extends over 15 amino acids. Trimming left V 6 bases short and J 0 bases short, with 11 bases between. CDR3 in DNA: TGTGCCAGCAGCCGCCGGACAGCAACTAATGAAAAACTGTTTTTT. Protein sequence: CASSRRTATNEKLFF.

The V gene is TRBV5-1, the J gene TRBJ2-2; the D gene is possibly TRBD2 (5 bases). CDR3 length equals 17 residues. Germline-derived CDR1 and CDR2 are SGHRS and YFSETQ. V was pared by 5 bases and J by 0 bases, with 17 bases between. The CDR3 reads CASRLGWRTTNTGELFF. The DNA of the CDR3 is TGCGCCAGCAGGCTGGGCTGGAGGACCACGAACACCGGGGAGCTGTTTTTT.

This chain joins TRBV6-2 or TRBV6-3 and TRBJ1-5; possible D gene TRBD1, 5 bases. Germline values: CDR1 MNHEY, CDR2 SVGEGT. This CDR3 has 14 residues. V shed 5 bases and J shed 2 bases, with 10 bases lying between them. The CDR3 loop reads CASSQGLGNQPQHF. Written as DNA, the CDR3 is TGTGCCAGCAGTCAGGGTTTGGGCAATCAGCCCCAGCATTTT.

The chain employs TRBV6-5 and TRBJ1-5; possibly TRBD1 for D (5 bases). The germline V gene has CDR1 MNHEY and CDR2 SVGAGI. The CDR3 contains 12 residues. V lost 4 bases to trimming and J lost 9 bases, with 10 bases between them. CDR3 bases: TGTGCCAGCAGTTCCCAGGGTCTGCCCCAGCATTTT. Its protein is CASSSQGLPQHF.

The chain is built from TRBV24-1 and TRBJ2-1, with 10 bases that match TRBD1. Germline V lookup: CDR1 KGHDR, CDR2 SFDVKD. V dropped 0 bases and J dropped 6; count of bases not matched to a gene: 4. CDR3 size: 16 residues. The chain's CDR3 is CATSDLGQGDFNEQFF. The CDR3 DNA follows: TGTGCCACCAGTGATTTGGGACAGGGGGATTTCAATGAGCAGTTCTTC.

The chain combines TRBV11-3 with TRBJ1-2; TRBD1 is a possible D gene (5 bases). The CDR3 is made up of 14 amino acids. Looked up from germline, CDR1 is SGHNT and CDR2 is YENEEA. V was clipped by 0 bases and J by 13 bases, with 18 bases between them. CDR3 DNA: TGTGCCAGCAGCTTAGATTATAGGGGCGCGGAAGTCACCTTC. Its protein product is CASSLDYRGAEVTF.

This sequence joins TRBV27 and TRBJ2-1; 12 positions agree with TRBD2. V trimming: 5 bases; J trimming: 6 bases; junction bases outside the gene matches: 8. This CDR3 has 16 residues. Germline loops: CDR1 MNHEY, CDR2 SMNVEV (reference sequence). The CDR3 protein is CASSPRTSGNSNEQFF. In DNA, the CDR3 is TGTGCCAGCAGTCCTCGGACTAGCGGGAATAGCAATGAGCAGTTCTTC.

The chain couples TRBV2 to TRBJ2-3, with a weak D call TRBD2 (6 bases). This CDR3 region has 12 residues. V was trimmed by 10 bases and J by 13 bases, leaving 21 bases between them. The germline CDR1 and CDR2 sequences are SNHLY and FYNNEI. CDR3 in DNA: TGTGCCACCCAGACTAGGAACCTTAGAGAGTATTTT. This translates into CATQTRNLREYF.

V is TRBV28 and J is TRBJ2-5, with D tentatively TRBD2 (6 bases). Germline V gene sequence: CDR1 MDHEN, CDR2 SYDVKM. CDR3 size: 14 residues. The ends were cut back, 3 bases at V and 5 bases at J, with 13 bases in the middle. CDR3 bases: TGTGCCAGCAGTTTGGAGGGAGCCGTGGAGACCCAGTACTTC. Translated: CASSLEGAVETQYF.

This clone was recorded only once. The chain has TRBV6-5 and TRBJ2-7; D is perhaps TRBD1 (6 bases). Germline-derived CDR1 and CDR2 are MNHEY and SVGAGI. This CDR3 has 13 amino acids. Trimming shortened V by 9 bases and J by 3 bases, and 15 bases separated the two germline ends. In DNA form, the CDR3 reads TGTGCCAGTCACAGGGAAGAAAGCTACGAGCAGTACTTC. Amino acids: CASHREESYEQYF.

As DNA, the CDR3 is TGTGCCAGCAGCTTAAATCGAGGGGGATATAATTCACCCCTCCACTTT. Encoded protein: CASSLNRGGYNSPLHF. The chain combines TRBV7-2 with TRBJ1-6; perhaps TRBD1 as D (6 bases). Trimming removed 2 bases at V and 4 bases at J, with 12 bases between. Germline V CDR1 and CDR2: SGHTA, FQGNSA. The CDR3 loop spans 16 amino acids.

The V gene is TRBV29-1, the J gene TRBJ2-7, with D possibly matching TRBD2 (5 bases). This CDR3 region has 15 residues. V lost 2 bases to trimming and J lost 2 bases, with 16 bases between them. The V gene's germline CDR1 is SQVTM and CDR2 ANQGSEA. In DNA form, the CDR3 reads TGCAGCGTTGAATGGGGAGATCAAGGAACCTACGAGCAGTACTTC. It codes for CSVEWGDQGTYEQYF.

The chain uses TRBV2 and TRBJ2-3; TRBD2 matches at 10 bases. Trimming removed 7 bases from V and 4 bases from J; junction bases left unmatched: 5. CDR1 is SNHLY, CDR2 FYNNEI, per germline. The CDR3 runs to 14 residues. The CDR3 spells CASKAGGYSDTQYF. For the CDR3, the DNA is TGTGCCAGCAAAGCGGGAGGGTACTCAGATACGCAGTATTTT.

The chain combines TRBV12-3 or TRBV12-4 with TRBJ2-2; weak D call: TRBD2 (5 bases). The CDR3 loop spans 12 amino acids. Trimming shortened V by 6 bases and J by 3 bases, and 5 bases separated the two germline ends. In nucleotides, the CDR3 is TGTGCCAGCAGCGGGGACACCGGGGAGCTGTTTTTT. Residues: CASSGDTGELFF.

The chain joins TRBV19 to TRBJ1-1, with TRBD1 matching 7 bases. The CDR3 sequence is 14 residues long. Germline CDR1 and CDR2: LNHDA and SQIVND (reference sequence). J was trimmed by 5 bases and V by 4 bases; bases with no gene match: 7. CDR3: CASSTYTGETEAFF. For the CDR3, the DNA is TGTGCCAGTAGTACTTATACAGGGGAAACTGAAGCTTTCTTT.

The chain carries TRBV19 and TRBJ2-1; TRBD1 matches 12 bases. CDR3 length: 16 amino acids. Unmatched junction bases numbered 10, after V lost 5 bases and J lost 8 bases. CDR1 and CDR2 (germline): LNHDA, SQIVND (reference sequence). CDR3 sequence (DNA): TGTGCCAGTAGTGTCCGGGGACAGGGGGCTTATCATGAGCAGTTCTTC. This translates into CASSVRGQGAYHEQFF.

The rearrangement joins TRBV4-2 to TRBJ2-3; D possibly corresponds to TRBD2 (7 bases). CDR1 and CDR2 (germline): LGHNA, YNFKEQ. This CDR3 is built from 15 residues. The ends were cut back, 2 bases at V and 6 bases at J, with 15 bases in the middle. Here the CDR3 DNA reads TGTGCCAGCAGCCAAAGGGGGGGAGGCCTTGATACGCAGTATTTT. Its protein is CASSQRGGGLDTQYF.

The chain combines TRBV15 with TRBJ2-3; TRBD2 matches at 7 bases. The CDR3 is made up of 17 amino acids. The trim removed 0 bases at V and 4 bases at J, leaving 10 bases unmatched. Germline loops: CDR1 LNHNV, CDR2 YYDKDF (reference sequence). The CDR3 here is CATSRDWGGSGSDTQYF. The CDR3 region has the DNA TGTGCCACCAGCAGAGATTGGGGCGGGAGTGGGTCAGATACGCAGTATTTT.

In its sample, this clone was seen once. The genes are TRBV29-1 and TRBJ2-3; D is unresolved. V lost 4 bases and J lost 2, with 10 bases in between. The CDR3 covers 13 residues. The germline V gene encodes CDR1 SQVTM and CDR2 ANQGSEA. DNA for the CDR3: TGCAGCGTTGGAACCCACTCCACAGATACGCAGTATTTT. It translates to CSVGTHSTDTQYF.

This clone has just a few counts. J is TRBJ1-5 and V is TRBV28; unclear D gene. V lost 5 bases to trimming and J lost 8 bases, with 16 bases between them. This CDR3 spans 14 amino acids. CDR1 is MDHEN and CDR2 is SYDVKM in the germline V gene. CDR3 region: CASSTPLSREPQHF. The CDR3 DNA follows: TGTGCCAGCAGTACCCCACTAAGCCGTGAGCCCCAGCATTTT.

The chain carries TRBV11-3 and TRBJ1-3; tentative D call: TRBD1 (5 bases). V lost 3 bases and J 4 bases, leaving 7 bases between the germline ends. The length of the CDR3 is 13 residues. The germline V gene encodes CDR1 SGHNT and CDR2 YENEEA. The CDR3 loop is CASSFDRGNTIYF. Here the CDR3 DNA reads TGTGCCAGCAGCTTTGACAGAGGAAACACCATATATTTT. The variable domain in full, with the rest retrieved from reference TRBV11-3 and TRBJ1-3, is EAGVVQSPRYKIIEKKQPVAFWCNPISGHNTLYWYLQNLGQGPELLIRYENEEAVDDSQLPKDRFSAERLKGVDSTLKIQPAELGDSAVYLCASSFDRGNTIYFGEGSWLTVV.

The J gene is TRBJ1-2, the V gene TRBV4-1; 7 nucleotides agree with TRBD1. This CDR3 region has 16 residues. Germline values: CDR1 MGHRA, CDR2 YSYEKL. Trimming took 0 bases from V and 3 from J; bases not matched to a gene: 7. The CDR3 nucleotides read TGCGCCAGCAGCCAAGATCGACAGGGACTGGACTATGGCTACACCTTC. Translation gives CASSQDRQGLDYGYTF.